This T cell receptor (beta chain) was sequenced in a study of blood T cells in healthy people across ages. A J-beta primer mix and a sample-barcoded 5' primer were used in a second PCR of about 7 to 12 cycles. TCRdb recomputed calls from the 5' RACE reads with MiXCR, one row per CDR3 protein. The sample has approximately 800,000 distinct CDR3 sequences, 58% seen once. The specimen was blood. The source is a man between 25 and 39 years old in good health.

CDR3 in amino acids: CSAPLGETAEQFF. The CDR3 DNA is TGCAGTGCCCCTCTAGGGGAGACGGCTGAGCAGTTCTTC. The rearrangement uses TRBV20-1 and TRBJ2-1; D may be TRBD1 or TRBD2 (5 bases each). CDR3 length equals 13 residues. Germline-derived CDR1 and CDR2 are DFQATT and SNEGSKA (reference sequence). V lost 6 bases to trimming and J lost 9 bases, with 18 bases between them.